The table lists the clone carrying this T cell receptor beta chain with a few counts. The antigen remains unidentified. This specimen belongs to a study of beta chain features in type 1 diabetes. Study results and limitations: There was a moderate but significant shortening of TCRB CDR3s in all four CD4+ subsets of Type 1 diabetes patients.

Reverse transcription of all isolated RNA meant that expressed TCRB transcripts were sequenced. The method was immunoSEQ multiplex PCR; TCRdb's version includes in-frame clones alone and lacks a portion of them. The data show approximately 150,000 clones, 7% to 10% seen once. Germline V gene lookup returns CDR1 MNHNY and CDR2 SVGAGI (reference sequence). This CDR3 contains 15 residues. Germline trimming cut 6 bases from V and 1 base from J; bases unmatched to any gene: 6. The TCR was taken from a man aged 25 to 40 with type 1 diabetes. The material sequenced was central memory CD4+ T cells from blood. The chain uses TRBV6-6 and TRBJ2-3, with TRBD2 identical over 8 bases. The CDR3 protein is CASRPLSGGTDTQYF. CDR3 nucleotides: TGTGCCAGCAGACCACTTAGCGGGGGCACAGATACGCAGTATTTT.